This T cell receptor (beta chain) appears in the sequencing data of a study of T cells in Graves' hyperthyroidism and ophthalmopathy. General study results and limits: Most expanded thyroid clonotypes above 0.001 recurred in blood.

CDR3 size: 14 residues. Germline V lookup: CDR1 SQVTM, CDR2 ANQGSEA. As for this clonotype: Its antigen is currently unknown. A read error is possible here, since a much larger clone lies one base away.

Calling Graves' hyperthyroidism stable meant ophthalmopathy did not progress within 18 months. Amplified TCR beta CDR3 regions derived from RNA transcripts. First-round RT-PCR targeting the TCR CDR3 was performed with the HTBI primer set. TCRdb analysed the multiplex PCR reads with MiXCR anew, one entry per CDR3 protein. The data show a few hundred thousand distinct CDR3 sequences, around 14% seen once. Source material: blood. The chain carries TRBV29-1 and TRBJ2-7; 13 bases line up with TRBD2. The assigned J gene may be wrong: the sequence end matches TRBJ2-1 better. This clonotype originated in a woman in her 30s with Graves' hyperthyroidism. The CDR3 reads CSAGTSGASYEQFF. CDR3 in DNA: TGCAGCGCTGGGACTAGCGGGGCCTCCTACGAGCAGTTCTTC.